A selection of T cell receptor beta chains follows, all from one sample in a study of cytomegalovirus exposure and HLA in healthy donors. Produced via immunoSEQ multiplex PCR; TCRdb's table is partial and in-frame only. Here the sample spans 150,000 to 200,000 clones, roughly 73% being singletons. Sequenced material: PBMCs. The receptors shown here come from a female donor in good health and CMV-seronegative. Both conserved end residues are trimmed from each CDR3.

v_gene: TRBV19; j_gene: TRBJ1-4; CDR3aa: ASTIQGANEKLF
v_gene: TRBV5-1; j_gene: TRBJ2-7; CDR3aa: ASSWDALQGEWPSYEQY
v_gene: TRBV4-1; j_gene: TRBJ1-2; CDR3aa: ASSQDVAVNYGYT
v_gene: TRBV18; j_gene: TRBJ2-5; CDR3aa: ASSPPTGDGTQY
v_gene: TRBV7-6; j_gene: TRBJ2-5; CDR3aa: ASSLGTGGQETQY
v_gene: TRBV7-9; j_gene: TRBJ1-1; CDR3aa: ASSLAIGGKTEAF
v_gene: TRBV5-1; j_gene: TRBJ1-1; CDR3aa: ASSSQGADTEAF
v_gene: TRBV30; j_gene: -; CDR3aa: AWSGAGPYEQY
v_gene: TRBV7-2; j_gene: TRBJ1-4; CDR3aa: ASSRDRSNEKLF
v_gene: TRBV14; j_gene: TRBJ1-1; CDR3aa: ASSQDRFEKGAFWDTEAF
v_gene: TRBV7-3; j_gene: TRBJ2-7; CDR3aa: ASSLSIPSGSHEQY
v_gene: TRBV2; j_gene: TRBJ1-4; CDR3aa: ASNGLPGEKLF
v_gene: TRBV5-4; j_gene: TRBJ2-3; CDR3aa: ASSSGLAGAYDRNTQY
v_gene: TRBV7-3; j_gene: TRBJ2-7; CDR3aa: ASSPAPASGGATYEQY
v_gene: TRBV19; j_gene: TRBJ2-5; CDR3aa: ASAREGGPKTQY
v_gene: TRBV5-1; j_gene: TRBJ2-1; CDR3aa: ASSLGQGLNEQF
v_gene: TRBV5-5; j_gene: TRBJ1-1; CDR3aa: ASSLIPPGNTEAF
v_gene: TRBV7-8; j_gene: TRBJ2-7; CDR3aa: ASIYQRDKGDYEQY
v_gene: TRBV7-9; j_gene: TRBJ2-2; CDR3aa: ASSRGQPNTGELF
v_gene: TRBV19; j_gene: TRBJ1-6; CDR3aa: ASRVKGVNSPLH
v_gene: TRBV20-1; j_gene: TRBJ1-2; CDR3aa: SAARGGGYT
v_gene: TRBV11-2; j_gene: TRBJ1-1; CDR3aa: ASSLADRGNTEAF
v_gene: TRBV6-5; j_gene: TRBJ1-5; CDR3aa: ASSYGRDLGAQH
v_gene: TRBV10-1; j_gene: TRBJ1-5; CDR3aa: ASSEKGGNQPQH
v_gene: TRBV5-1; j_gene: TRBJ2-7; CDR3aa: ASSPGTGVREQY
v_gene: TRBV4-1; j_gene: TRBJ2-3; CDR3aa: ASSQVFTADTQY
v_gene: TRBV2; j_gene: TRBJ1-6; CDR3aa: ASSRDRVDGNSPLH